The rows below give T cell receptor beta chains drawn from one sample of a study of T cell responses to AZD1222 COVID-19 vaccine. Some clones are missing from TCRdb's copy, which holds only in-frame ones; the method was immunoSEQ multiplex PCR. The profile shows around 130,000 clones, 93% of them singletons. The specimen was peripheral blood, collected on day 0 of AZD1222 vaccination. The source is an adult in good health. Both conserved end residues are part of each CDR3. A D gene is named only where the DNA matches it firmly. Rows give clone size only sometimes, using once, few, many, or a class for an expanded clone.

.	.	TRBV5-5	TRBJ1-5	CASSFTGQINQPQHF	TGTGCCAGCAGCTTCACGGGACAAATAAATCAGCCCCAGCATTTT
.	.	TRBV2	TRBJ1-5	CASSGTLAGQPQHF	TGTGCCAGCAGTGGGACTCTCGCCGGACAGCCCCAGCATTTT
.	.	TRBV19	TRBJ1-1	CASSTDKRNTEAFF	TGTGCCAGTAGTACTGACAAGAGGAACACTGAAGCTTTCTTT
.	.	TRBV5-1	TRBJ2-7	CASSLGGLSSYEQYF	TGCGCCAGCAGCTTGGGGGGGTTAAGCTCCTACGAGCAGTACTTC
.	.	TRBV6-2/TRBV6-3	TRBJ2-7	CASSYFRGISYEQYF	TGTGCCAGCAGTTATTTCAGGGGAATATCCTACGAGCAGTACTTC
.	.	TRBV18	TRBJ2-2	CASSPRVTSNTGELFF	TGTGCCAGCTCACCCCGGGTCACCTCAAACACCGGGGAGCTGTTTTTT
.	TRBD1	TRBV11-2	TRBJ1-4	CASSAGQGAGEKLFF	TGTGCCAGCAGCGCAGGACAGGGGGCGGGTGAAAAACTGTTTTTT
.	TRBD1	TRBV6-5	TRBJ1-4	CASSTGTGDEKLFF	TGTGCCAGCAGCACCGGGACAGGGGACGAAAAACTGTTTTTT
.	.	TRBV9	TRBJ1-1	CASSVGIREGTEAFF	TGTGCCAGCAGCGTAGGGATCAGGGAGGGCACTGAAGCTTTCTTT
.	TRBD1	TRBV19	TRBJ2-3	CASSKGQDPDTQYF	TGTGCCAGTAGTAAGGGACAGGACCCAGATACGCAGTATTTT
.	.	TRBV6-5	TRBJ2-2	CASTQSRLGELFF	TGTGCCAGCACTCAGTCTAGGCTCGGGGAGCTGTTTTTT
.	TRBD1	TRBV6-5	TRBJ1-2	CASSNTGVGGYGYTF	TGTGCCAGCAGTAACACAGGGGTCGGTGGCTATGGCTACACCTTC
.	.	TRBV27	TRBJ1-2	CASSPRLVGGYTF	TGTGCCAGCAGTCCGCGACTCGTTGGAGGCTACACCTTC
.	.	TRBV10-3	TRBJ2-3	CATASGGAEDTQYF	TGTGCCACAGCATCTGGGGGCGCCGAAGATACGCAGTATTTT
.	.	TRBV5-4	TRBJ1-6	CASSSTSSPLHF	TGTGCCAGCAGCTCTACTTCGTCACCCCTCCACTTT
.	TRBD1	TRBV7-9	TRBJ1-1	CASSYTGDATEAFF	TGTGCCAGCAGCTACACAGGGGACGCCACTGAAGCTTTCTTT
.	TRBD1	TRBV2	TRBJ2-7	CASSVGTGDYEQYF	TGTGCCAGCAGTGTGGGGACAGGGGACTACGAGCAGTACTTC
once	TRBD1	TRBV27	TRBJ2-2	CASNQGAGTGELFF	TGTGCCAGCAATCAGGGGGCAGGCACCGGGGAGCTGTTTTTT
once	.	TRBV6-6	TRBJ1-2	CASSYSTADHGYTF	TGTGCCAGCAGTTACTCTACAGCCGATCATGGCTACACCTTC
.	TRBD1	TRBV6-5	TRBJ1-1	CASSWTGEGTEAFF	TGTGCCAGCAGTTGGACAGGGGAAGGCACTGAAGCTTTCTTT
.	.	TRBV18	TRBJ1-1	CASSRGAPRVNTEAFF	TGTGCCAGCTCACGGGGGGCACCTCGAGTGAACACTGAAGCTTTCTTT
.	TRBD1	TRBV5-1	TRBJ1-1	CASSPRQGRLVGYTEAFF	TGCGCCAGCAGCCCCCGACAGGGGAGATTAGTAGGTTACACTGAAGCTTTCTTT
.	.	TRBV5-1	TRBJ1-4	CASSSQEGEKLFF	TGCGCCAGCAGCTCACAAGAGGGGGAAAAACTGTTTTTT
.	.	TRBV14	TRBJ1-5	CASSQLEQGRNQPQHF	TGTGCCAGCAGCCAATTGGAACAGGGACGCAATCAGCCCCAGCATTTT
.	.	TRBV2	TRBJ2-7	CASSESHTPAYEQYF	TGTGCCAGCAGTGAAAGCCACACTCCTGCCTACGAGCAGTACTTC
.	.	TRBV5-1	TRBJ1-2	CASSLGDKHYGYTF	TGCGCCAGCAGCTTGGGGGACAAGCACTATGGCTACACCTTC
.	.	TRBV18	TRBJ2-7	CASSLGAGKPYEQYF	TGTGCCAGCTCACTAGGTGCGGGGAAGCCTTACGAGCAGTACTTC
.	.	TRBV4-1	TRBJ1-5	CASSQATYSQPQHF	TGCGCCAGCAGCCAAGCCACCTATAGTCAGCCCCAGCATTTT
.	TRBD2	TRBV3-1/TRBV3-2	TRBJ2-5	CASSQETGGGETQYF	TGTGCCAGCAGCCAAGAAACGGGGGGTGGAGAGACCCAGTACTTC
.	TRBD1	TRBV12-3/TRBV12-4	TRBJ1-4	CASWGTGNEKLFF	TGTGCCAGCTGGGGGACAGGGAATGAAAAACTGTTTTTT
few	TRBD2	TRBV11-3	TRBJ2-7	CASSQGLAGSYEQYF	TGTGCCAGCAGCCAAGGACTAGCGGGCTCCTACGAGCAGTACTTC
.	.	TRBV4-1	TRBJ2-7	CASSQDDVGSTYEQYF	TGCGCCAGCAGCCAAGATGATGTGGGTTCTACCTACGAGCAGTACTTC
few	.	TRBV5-1	TRBJ2-2	CASSLDIYTGELFF	TGCGCCAGCAGCTTGGATATATACACCGGGGAGCTGTTTTTT
.	.	TRBV18	TRBJ2-7	CASSPKLSANEQYF	TGTGCCAGCTCACCGAAGTTAAGTGCGAACGAGCAGTACTTC
.	TRBD1	TRBV6-5	TRBJ2-7	CASSNRGSGNEQYF	TGTGCCAGCAGTAACAGGGGTTCTGGGAACGAGCAGTACTTC
once	.	TRBV5-1	TRBJ1-2	CASSSGHGYTF	TGCGCCAGCAGCTCGGGACACGGCTACACCTTC
.	.	TRBV4-1	TRBJ2-7	CASSQDPQAIPYEQYF	TGCGCCAGCAGCCAAGATCCCCAGGCCATACCCTACGAGCAGTACTTC
.	.	TRBV5-1	TRBJ2-1	CASSPPGGFYNEQFF	TGCGCCAGCAGCCCCCCCGGGGGTTTTTACAATGAGCAGTTCTTC
few	.	TRBV5-6	TRBJ2-7	CASSVEVHSSYEQYF	TGTGCCAGCAGCGTCGAGGTCCACAGTTCCTACGAGCAGTACTTC
.	.	TRBV27	TRBJ1-1	CASSLLQGRTNTEAFF	TGTGCCAGCAGTTTACTTCAGGGTAGAACGAACACTGAAGCTTTCTTT
.	.	TRBV7-9	TRBJ1-2	CASSLNVDGYTF	TGTGCCAGCAGCTTAAATGTCGATGGCTACACCTTC
.	.	TRBV5-8	TRBJ2-5	CASSFSAQTQYF	TGTGCCAGCAGCTTCTCCGCTCAGACCCAGTACTTC
.	TRBD2	TRBV5-6	TRBJ2-7	CASSGLAGHRAHEQYF	TGTGCCAGCAGCGGTTTAGCGGGCCACCGGGCTCACGAGCAGTACTTC
.	.	TRBV7-9	TRBJ2-3	CASPSGGSVTDTQYF	TGTGCCAGCCCTTCCGGCGGCAGCGTCACAGATACGCAGTATTTT
.	.	TRBV4-2	TRBJ2-5	CASSQVGAQETQYF	TGTGCCAGCAGCCAAGTTGGGGCGCAAGAGACCCAGTACTTC
.	TRBD2	TRBV29-1	TRBJ2-7	CSASEAGVPSEQYF	TGCAGCGCGAGCGAAGCGGGGGTTCCCAGCGAGCAGTACTTC
.	TRBD1	TRBV6-5	TRBJ1-2	CASRPGQGKKYGYTF	TGTGCCAGCAGACCGGGACAGGGTAAAAAATATGGCTACACCTTC
.	.	TRBV4-1	TRBJ1-2	CASSQDRVGPAWGYTF	TGCGCCAGCAGCCAAGATCGGGTCGGGCCGGCGTGGGGCTACACCTTC
once	.	TRBV2	TRBJ1-4	CASTLWGTRGEKLFF	TGTGCCAGCACCCTTTGGGGGACACGGGGTGAAAAACTGTTTTTT
.	TRBD2	TRBV3-1/TRBV3-2	TRBJ2-5	CASSQDRLAGGYQETQYF	TGTGCCAGCAGCCAAGATAGGCTAGCGGGGGGGTATCAAGAGACCCAGTACTTC